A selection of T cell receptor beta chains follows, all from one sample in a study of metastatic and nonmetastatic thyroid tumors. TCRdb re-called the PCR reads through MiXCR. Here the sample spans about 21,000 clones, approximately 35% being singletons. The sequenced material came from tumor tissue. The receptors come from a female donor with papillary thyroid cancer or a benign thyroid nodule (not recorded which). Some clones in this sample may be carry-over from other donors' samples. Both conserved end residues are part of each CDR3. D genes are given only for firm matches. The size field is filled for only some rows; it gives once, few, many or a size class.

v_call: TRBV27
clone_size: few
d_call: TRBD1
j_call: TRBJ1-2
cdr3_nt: TGTGCCAGCAGTTTAGGTAGATTTTGGGGACAGGGGTCTGGCTACACCTTC
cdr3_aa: CASSLGRFWGQGSGYTF

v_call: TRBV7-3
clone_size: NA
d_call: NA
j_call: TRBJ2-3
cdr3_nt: TGTGCCAGCTCCGTGGCAGGGTCGGTATCAGATACGCAGTATTTT
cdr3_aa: CASSVAGSVSDTQYF

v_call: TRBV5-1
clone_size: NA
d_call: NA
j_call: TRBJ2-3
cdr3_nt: TGCGCCAGCAGCTTGGATGGGCGGACTGACGGGCCGCAGTATTTT
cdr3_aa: CASSLDGRTDGPQYF

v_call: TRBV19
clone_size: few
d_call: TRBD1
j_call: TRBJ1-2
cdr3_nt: TGTGCCAGCGTCGGAGGAGGACAGGGACACTATGGCTACACCTTC
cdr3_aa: CASVGGGQGHYGYTF

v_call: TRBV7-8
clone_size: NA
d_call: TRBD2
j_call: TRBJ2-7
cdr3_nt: TGTGCCAGCAGCTTCCGACTAGCGAACCTTTACGAGCAGTACTTC
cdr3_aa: CASSFRLANLYEQYF

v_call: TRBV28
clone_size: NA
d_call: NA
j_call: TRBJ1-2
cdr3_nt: TGTGCCAGCAGTACCAACGGGGCCTTGGGGGTTCAATATGGCTACACCTTC
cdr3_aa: CASSTNGALGVQYGYTF

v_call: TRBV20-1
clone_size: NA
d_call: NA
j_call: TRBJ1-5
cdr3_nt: TGCAGTGCTAGGGATCCCCGGGGGCCGACCCAGCATTTT
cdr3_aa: CSARDPRGPTQHF

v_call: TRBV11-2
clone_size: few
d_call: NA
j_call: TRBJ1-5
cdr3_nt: TGTGCCAGCAGCTTAGATTGGGATCAGCCCCAGCATTTT
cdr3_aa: CASSLDWDQPQHF

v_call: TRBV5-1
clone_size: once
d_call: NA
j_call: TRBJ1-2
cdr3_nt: TGCGCCAGCAGCTTGGAACCGAGGCAGGCGACCTCTAACTATGGCTACACCTTC
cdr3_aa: CASSLEPRQATSNYGYTF

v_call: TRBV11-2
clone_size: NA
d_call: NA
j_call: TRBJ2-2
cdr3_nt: TGTGCCAGCAGCCCAAGACCCTTGAACACCGGGGAGCTGTTTTTT
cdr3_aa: CASSPRPLNTGELFF

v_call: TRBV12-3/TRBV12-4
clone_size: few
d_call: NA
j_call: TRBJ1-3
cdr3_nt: TGTGCCAGCACCGAGTCCCTCTCTGGAAACACCATATATTTT
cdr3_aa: CASTESLSGNTIYF

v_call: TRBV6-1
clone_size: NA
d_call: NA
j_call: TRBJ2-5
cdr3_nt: TGTGCCAGCAGGGCCGTGGGGGAGACCCAGTACTTC
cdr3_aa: CASRAVGETQYF

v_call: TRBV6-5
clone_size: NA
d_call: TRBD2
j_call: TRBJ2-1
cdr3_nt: TGTGCCAGCAGTGACTCTAGCGGCTCCTACAATGAGCAGTTCTTC
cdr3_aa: CASSDSSGSYNEQFF

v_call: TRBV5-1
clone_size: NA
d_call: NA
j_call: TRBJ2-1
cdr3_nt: TGCGCCAGCAGCTTGAGAGCGGAAGGATATGAGCAGTTCTTC
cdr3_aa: CASSLRAEGYEQFF

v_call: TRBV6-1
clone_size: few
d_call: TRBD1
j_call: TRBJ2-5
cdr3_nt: TGTGCCAGCAGTCTATACAGGGGACAGGGGGCAAGAAAGACCCAGTACTTC
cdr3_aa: CASSLYRGQGARKTQYF

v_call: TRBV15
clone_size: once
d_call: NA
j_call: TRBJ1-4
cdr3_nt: TGTGCCACCAGCAGAGATTTTCTCGGTGGTCCAGGCCAGGCTGAAAAACTGTTTTTT
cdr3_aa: CATSRDFLGGPGQAEKLFF

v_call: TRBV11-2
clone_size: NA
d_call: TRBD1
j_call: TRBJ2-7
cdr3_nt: TGTGCCAGCAGGCTACAGGGGTCCTACGAGCAGTACTTC
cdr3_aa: CASRLQGSYEQYF

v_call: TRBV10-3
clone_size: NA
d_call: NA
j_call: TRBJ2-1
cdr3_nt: TGTGCCATCAGTGGCCGGGACGGAACCCCCTACAATGAGCAGTTCTTC
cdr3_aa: CAISGRDGTPYNEQFF

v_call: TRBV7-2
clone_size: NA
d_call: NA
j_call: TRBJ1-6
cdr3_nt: TGTGCCAGCAGCTTCCAGGCCGGGTCAGGCTCACCCCTCCACTTT
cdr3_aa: CASSFQAGSGSPLHF

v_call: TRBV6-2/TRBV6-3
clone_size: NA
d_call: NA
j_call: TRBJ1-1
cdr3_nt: TGTGCCAGCAGCCAATCCGAAAACACTGAAGCTTTCTTT
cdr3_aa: CASSQSENTEAFF

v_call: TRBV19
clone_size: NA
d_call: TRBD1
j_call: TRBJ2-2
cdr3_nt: TGTGCCAGTAGTAACAGGGGAGACACCGGGGAGCTGTTTTTT
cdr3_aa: CASSNRGDTGELFF

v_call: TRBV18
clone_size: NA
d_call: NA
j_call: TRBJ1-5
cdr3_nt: TGTGCCAGCTCAGGGGATTGGAATCAGCCCCAGCATTTT
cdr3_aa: CASSGDWNQPQHF

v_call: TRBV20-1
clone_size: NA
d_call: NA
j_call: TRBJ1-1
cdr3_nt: TGCAGTGCTAGCGGGGGGGGCACTGAAGCTTTCTTT
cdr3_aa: CSASGGGTEAFF

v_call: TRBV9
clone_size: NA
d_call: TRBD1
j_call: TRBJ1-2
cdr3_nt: TGTGCCAGCAGCGAGACAGGGGAGGTATTTTATGGCTACACCTTC
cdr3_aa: CASSETGEVFYGYTF

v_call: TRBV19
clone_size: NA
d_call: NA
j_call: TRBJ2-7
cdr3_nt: TGTGCCAGTAGTATGGGGGGACCGTCACCCTACGAGCAGTACTTC
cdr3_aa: CASSMGGPSPYEQYF

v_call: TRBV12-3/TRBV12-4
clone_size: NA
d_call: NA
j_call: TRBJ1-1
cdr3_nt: TGTGCCAGCAGGGTTAACTTCTTTGGAGCTTTCTTT
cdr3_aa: CASRVNFFGAFF

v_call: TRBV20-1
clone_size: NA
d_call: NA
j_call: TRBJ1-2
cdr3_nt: TGCAGTGCCAACCACGACAGAAACTATGGCTACACCTTC
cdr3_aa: CSANHDRNYGYTF

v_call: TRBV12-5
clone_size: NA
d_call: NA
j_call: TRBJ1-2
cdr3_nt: TGTGCTAGTGGTTTGGGGGTCGGGTATGGCTACACCTTC
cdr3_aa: CASGLGVGYGYTF

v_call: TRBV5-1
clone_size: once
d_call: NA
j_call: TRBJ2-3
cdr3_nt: TGCGCCAGCAGATACACAGATACGCAGTATTTT
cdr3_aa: CASRYTDTQYF

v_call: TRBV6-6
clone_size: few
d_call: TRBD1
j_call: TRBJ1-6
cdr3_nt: TGTGCCAGCAGTTACTTGACAGGGGGTTCACCCCTCCACTTT
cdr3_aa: CASSYLTGGSPLHF

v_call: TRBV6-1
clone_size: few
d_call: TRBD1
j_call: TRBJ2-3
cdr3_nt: TGTGCCAGCACCTCGGACAGGGAGGCAGATACGCAGTATTTT
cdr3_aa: CASTSDREADTQYF

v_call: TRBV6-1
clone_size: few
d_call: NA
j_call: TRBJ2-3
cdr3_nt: TGTGCCAGCAAACGGGACTTCACAGATACGCAGTATTTT
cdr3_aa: CASKRDFTDTQYF

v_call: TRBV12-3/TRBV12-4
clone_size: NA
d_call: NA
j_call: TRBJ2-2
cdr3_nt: TGTGCCAGCAGAGCAACAGGGACCGGGGAGCTGTTTTTT
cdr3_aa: CASRATGTGELFF

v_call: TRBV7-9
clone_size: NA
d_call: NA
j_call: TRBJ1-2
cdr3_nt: TGTGCCAGCAGCCTCGGACGGATCTATGGCTACACCTTC
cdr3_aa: CASSLGRIYGYTF

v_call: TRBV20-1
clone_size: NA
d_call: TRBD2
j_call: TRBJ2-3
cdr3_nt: TGCAGTGCTTCGCACGCCGGGACTAGCGGGACAGATACGCAGTATTTT
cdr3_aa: CSASHAGTSGTDTQYF

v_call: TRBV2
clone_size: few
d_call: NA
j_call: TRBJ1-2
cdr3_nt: TGTGCCAGCATTAGAGGCTGGGGTGGCTACACCTTC
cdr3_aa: CASIRGWGGYTF

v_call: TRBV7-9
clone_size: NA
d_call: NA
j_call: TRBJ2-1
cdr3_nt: TGTGCCAGCAGCCGCTTTGCAGGTCCCGATGAGCAGTTCTTC
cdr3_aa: CASSRFAGPDEQFF

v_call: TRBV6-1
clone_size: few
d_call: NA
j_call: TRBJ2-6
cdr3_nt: TGTGCCAGCAGTGAATTAAGGTTAGCTGGGGCCAACGTCCTGACTTTC
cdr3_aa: CASSELRLAGANVLTF

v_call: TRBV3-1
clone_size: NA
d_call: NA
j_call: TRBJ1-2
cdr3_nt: TGTGCCAGCAGCCAAGAAGGGTATGGCTACACCTTC
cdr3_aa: CASSQEGYGYTF

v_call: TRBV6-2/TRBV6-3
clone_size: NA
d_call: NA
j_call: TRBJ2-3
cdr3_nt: TGTGCCAGCAGTTACTCGACTAGCACAGATACGCAGTATTTT
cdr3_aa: CASSYSTSTDTQYF

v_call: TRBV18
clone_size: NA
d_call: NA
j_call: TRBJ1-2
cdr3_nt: TGTGCCAGCTCACCACTCGTAGCCAATGGACAGAACTATGGCTACACCTTC
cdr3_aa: CASSPLVANGQNYGYTF

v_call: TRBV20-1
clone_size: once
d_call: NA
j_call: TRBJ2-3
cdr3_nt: TGCAGTGCTAGAGATCAGAGGGCAGATACGCAGTATTTT
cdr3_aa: CSARDQRADTQYF

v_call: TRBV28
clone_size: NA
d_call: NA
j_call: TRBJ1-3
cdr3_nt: TGTGCCACCCTCGAGAGCTCTGGAAACACCATATATTTT
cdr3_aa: CATLESSGNTIYF

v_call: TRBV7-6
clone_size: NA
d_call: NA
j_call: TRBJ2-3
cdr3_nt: TGTGCCAGCGGAAGGCCGGGGAGCACAGATACGCAGTATTTT
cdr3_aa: CASGRPGSTDTQYF

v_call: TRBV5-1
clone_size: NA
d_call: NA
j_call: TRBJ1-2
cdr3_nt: TGCGCCAGCAGCGCTGCCCTCGCGGTGGGCTATGGCTACACCTTC
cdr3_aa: CASSAALAVGYGYTF

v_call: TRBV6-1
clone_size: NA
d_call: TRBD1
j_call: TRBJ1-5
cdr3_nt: TGTGCCAGCAGTAACAGGGGGCACCATCAGCCCCAGCATTTT
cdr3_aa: CASSNRGHHQPQHF

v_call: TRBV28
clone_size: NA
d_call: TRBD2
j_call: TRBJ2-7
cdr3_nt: TGTGCCAGCAGTTTTTATGGGCTAGCGGGAGATTACTACGAGCAGTACTTC
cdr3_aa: CASSFYGLAGDYYEQYF

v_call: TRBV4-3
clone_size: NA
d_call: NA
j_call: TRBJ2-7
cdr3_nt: TGCGCCAGCAGCCCAGCAGCAGCGGGCTCATCCGAGCAGTACTTC
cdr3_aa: CASSPAAAGSSEQYF